The clone carrying this T cell receptor beta chain has at least ten counts. Primers used in a second PCR of about 6 to 11 cycles were a sample-barcoded 5' primer and a J-beta primer mix. A template-switch adaptor with 12 random nucleotides tagged each cDNA molecule. TCRdb reprocessed the 5' RACE reads via MiXCR and lists one record per CDR3 protein. Among about 670,000 distinct CDR3 sequences listed, about 51% were seen once. The CDR3 is 16 amino acids. V trimming: 5 bases; J trimming: 5 bases; junction bases outside the gene matches: 8. Germline values: CDR1 LGHDT, CDR2 YNNKEL (reference sequence). This sample was taken from a study of blood T cells in healthy people across ages.

Sequencing used blood. This clonotype was sampled from an elderly woman in good health. The gene calls are TRBV3-1 and TRBJ2-7; TRBD2 matches at 14 bases. CDR3 DNA sequence: TGTGCCAGCAGCTCCGGGACTAGCGGGAGTACGCACGAGCAGTACTTC. Residues: CASSSGTSGSTHEQYF.